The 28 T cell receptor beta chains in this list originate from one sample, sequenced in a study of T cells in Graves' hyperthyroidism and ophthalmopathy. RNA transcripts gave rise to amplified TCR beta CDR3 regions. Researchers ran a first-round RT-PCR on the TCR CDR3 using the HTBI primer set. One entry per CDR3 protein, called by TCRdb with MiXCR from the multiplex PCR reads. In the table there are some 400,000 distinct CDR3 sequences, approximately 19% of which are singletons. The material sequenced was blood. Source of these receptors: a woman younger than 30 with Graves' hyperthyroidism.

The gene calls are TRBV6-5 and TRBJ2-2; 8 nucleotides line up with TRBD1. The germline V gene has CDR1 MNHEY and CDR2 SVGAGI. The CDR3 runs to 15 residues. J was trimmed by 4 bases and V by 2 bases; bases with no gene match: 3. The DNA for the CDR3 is TGTGCCAGCAGTTACGGACAGGGTCCCACCGGGGAGCTGTTTTTT. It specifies CASSYGQGPTGELFF.

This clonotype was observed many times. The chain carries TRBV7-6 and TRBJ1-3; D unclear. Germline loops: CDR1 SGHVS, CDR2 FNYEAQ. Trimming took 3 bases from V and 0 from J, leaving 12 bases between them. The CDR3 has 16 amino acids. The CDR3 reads CASSFDSGASGNTIYF. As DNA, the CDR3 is TGTGCCAGCAGCTTTGATTCCGGAGCCTCTGGAAACACCATATATTTT.

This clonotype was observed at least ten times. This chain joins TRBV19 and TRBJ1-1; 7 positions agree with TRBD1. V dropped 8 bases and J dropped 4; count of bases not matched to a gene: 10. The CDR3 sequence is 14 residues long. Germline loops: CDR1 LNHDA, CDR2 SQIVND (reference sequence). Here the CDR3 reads CASARDRRTTEAFF. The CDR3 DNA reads TGTGCCAGTGCCCGGGACAGACGGACCACTGAAGCTTTCTTT.

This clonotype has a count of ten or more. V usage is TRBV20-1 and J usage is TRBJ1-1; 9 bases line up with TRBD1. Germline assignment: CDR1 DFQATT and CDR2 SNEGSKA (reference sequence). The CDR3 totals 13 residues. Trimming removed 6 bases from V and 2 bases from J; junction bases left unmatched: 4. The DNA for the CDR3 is TGCAGTGCCTGGGACAGGGCCAACACTGAAGCTTTCTTT. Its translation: CSAWDRANTEAFF.

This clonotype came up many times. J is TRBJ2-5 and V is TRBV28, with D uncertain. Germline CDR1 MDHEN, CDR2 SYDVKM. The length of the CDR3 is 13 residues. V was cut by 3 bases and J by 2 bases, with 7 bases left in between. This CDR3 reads CASSFPPQETQYF. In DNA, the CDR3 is TGTGCCAGCAGTTTCCCCCCTCAAGAGACCCAGTACTTC.

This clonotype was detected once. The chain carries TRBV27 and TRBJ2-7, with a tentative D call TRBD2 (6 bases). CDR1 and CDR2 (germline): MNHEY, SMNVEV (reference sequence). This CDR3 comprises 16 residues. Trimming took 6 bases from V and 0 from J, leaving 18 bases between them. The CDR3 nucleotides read TGTGCCAGCAGGGGGGGAAGCGGGTCAAGCTCCTACGAGCAGTACTTC. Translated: CASRGGSGSSSYEQYF.

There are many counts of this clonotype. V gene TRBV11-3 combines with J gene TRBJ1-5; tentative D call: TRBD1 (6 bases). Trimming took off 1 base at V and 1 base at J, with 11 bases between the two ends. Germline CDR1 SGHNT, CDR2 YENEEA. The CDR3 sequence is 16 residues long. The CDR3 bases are TGTGCCAGCAGCTTAGTAGGGGGGACGAGCAATCAGCCCCAGCATTTT. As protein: CASSLVGGTSNQPQHF.

The CDR3 spells CATSREDGHYGYTF. The CDR3 DNA reads TGTGCCACCAGCAGAGAGGACGGACACTATGGCTACACCTTC. This chain uses TRBV15 with TRBJ1-2; no firm D call. The CDR3 has 14 amino acids. The germline CDR1 and CDR2 sequences are LNHNV and YYDKDF (reference sequence). Trimming took 0 bases from V and 3 from J, leaving 8 bases between them.

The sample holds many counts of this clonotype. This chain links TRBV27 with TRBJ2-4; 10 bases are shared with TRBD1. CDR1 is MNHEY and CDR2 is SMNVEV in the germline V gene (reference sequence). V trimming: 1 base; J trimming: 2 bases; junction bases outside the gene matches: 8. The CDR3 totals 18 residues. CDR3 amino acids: CASSLFPPGQGTKNIQYF. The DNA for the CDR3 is TGTGCCAGCAGTTTATTCCCTCCGGGACAGGGGACCAAAAACATTCAGTACTTC.

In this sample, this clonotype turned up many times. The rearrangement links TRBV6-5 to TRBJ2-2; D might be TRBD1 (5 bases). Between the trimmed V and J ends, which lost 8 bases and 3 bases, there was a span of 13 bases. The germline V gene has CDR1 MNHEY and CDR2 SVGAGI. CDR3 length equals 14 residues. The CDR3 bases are TGTGCCAGCCATTGGGGCGGATACACCGGGGAGCTGTTTTTT. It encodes CASHWGGYTGELFF.

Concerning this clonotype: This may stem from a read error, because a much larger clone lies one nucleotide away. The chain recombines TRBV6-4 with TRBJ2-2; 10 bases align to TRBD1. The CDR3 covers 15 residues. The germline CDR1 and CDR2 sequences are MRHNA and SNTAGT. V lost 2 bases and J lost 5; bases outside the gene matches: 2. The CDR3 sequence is CASSDGTGETGELFF. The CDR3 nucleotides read TGTGCCAGCAGTGACGGGACAGGGGAAACCGGGGAGCTGTTTTTT.

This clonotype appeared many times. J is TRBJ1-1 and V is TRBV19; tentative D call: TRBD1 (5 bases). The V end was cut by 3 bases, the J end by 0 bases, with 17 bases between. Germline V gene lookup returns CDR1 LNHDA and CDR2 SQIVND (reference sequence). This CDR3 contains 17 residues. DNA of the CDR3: TGTGCCAGTAGTATGGGGCCGGGGACGGCCGTGAACACTGAAGCTTTCTTT. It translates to CASSMGPGTAVNTEAFF.

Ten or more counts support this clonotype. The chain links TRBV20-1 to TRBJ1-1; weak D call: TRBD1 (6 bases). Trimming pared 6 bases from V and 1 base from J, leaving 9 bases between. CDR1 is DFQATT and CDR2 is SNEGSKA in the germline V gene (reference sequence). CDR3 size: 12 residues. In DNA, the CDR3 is TGCAGTGCCATGGACAGGAACACTGAAGCTTTCTTT. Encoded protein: CSAMDRNTEAFF.

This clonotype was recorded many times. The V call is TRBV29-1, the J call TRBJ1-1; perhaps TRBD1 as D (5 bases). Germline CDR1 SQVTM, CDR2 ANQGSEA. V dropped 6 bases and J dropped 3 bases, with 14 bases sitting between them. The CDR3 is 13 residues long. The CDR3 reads CSVSVGGDTEAFF. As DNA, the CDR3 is TGCAGCGTCTCTGTGGGGGGGGACACTGAAGCTTTCTTT.

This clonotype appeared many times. In nucleotides, the CDR3 is TGCGCCAGCAGCCAAGAAGCGGTTTCGCCGTATGGCTACACCTTC. Translated, it gives CASSQEAVSPYGYTF. The genes are TRBV4-1 and TRBJ1-2; unclear D gene. V lost 0 bases to trimming and J lost 5 bases, with 13 bases between them. In germline, CDR1 is MGHRA, CDR2 YSYEKL. CDR3 length: 15 amino acids.

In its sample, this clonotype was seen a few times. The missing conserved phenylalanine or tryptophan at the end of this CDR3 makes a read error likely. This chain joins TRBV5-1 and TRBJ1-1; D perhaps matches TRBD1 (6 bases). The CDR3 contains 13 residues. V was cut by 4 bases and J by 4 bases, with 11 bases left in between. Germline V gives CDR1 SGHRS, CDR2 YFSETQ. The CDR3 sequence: CASSLRGGTEAFS. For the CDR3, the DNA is TGCGCCAGCAGCCTAAGAGGGGGCACTGAAGCTTTCTCT.

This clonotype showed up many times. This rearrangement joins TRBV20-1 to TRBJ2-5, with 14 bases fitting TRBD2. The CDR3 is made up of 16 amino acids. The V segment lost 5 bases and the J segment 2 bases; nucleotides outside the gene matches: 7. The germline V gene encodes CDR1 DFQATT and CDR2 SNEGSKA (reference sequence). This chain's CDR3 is CSASGTSGGFQETQYF. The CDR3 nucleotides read TGCAGTGCTTCCGGGACTAGCGGGGGCTTTCAAGAGACCCAGTACTTC.

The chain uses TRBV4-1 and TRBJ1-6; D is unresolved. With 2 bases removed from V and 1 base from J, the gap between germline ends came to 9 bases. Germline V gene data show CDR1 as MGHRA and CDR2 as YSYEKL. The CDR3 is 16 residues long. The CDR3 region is CASSQSTRSYNSPLHF. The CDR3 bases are TGCGCCAGCAGCCAATCTACAAGATCCTATAATTCACCCCTCCACTTT.

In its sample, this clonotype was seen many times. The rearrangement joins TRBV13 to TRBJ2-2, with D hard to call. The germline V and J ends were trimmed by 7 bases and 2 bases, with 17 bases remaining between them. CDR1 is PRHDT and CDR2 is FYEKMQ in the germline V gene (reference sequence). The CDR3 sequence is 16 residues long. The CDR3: CASNIGGSPNTGELFF. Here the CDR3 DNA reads TGTGCCAGCAACATAGGCGGCAGTCCAAACACCGGGGAGCTGTTTTTT.

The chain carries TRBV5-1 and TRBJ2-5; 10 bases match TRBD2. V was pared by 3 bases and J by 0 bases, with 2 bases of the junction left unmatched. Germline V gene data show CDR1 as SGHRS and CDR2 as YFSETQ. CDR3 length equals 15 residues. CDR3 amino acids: CASSYGTSDQETQYF. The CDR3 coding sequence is TGCGCCAGCAGCTACGGGACTAGCGACCAAGAGACCCAGTACTTC. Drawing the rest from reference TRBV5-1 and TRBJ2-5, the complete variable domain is KAGVTQTPRYLIKTRGQQVTLSCSPISGHRSVSWYQQTPGQGLQFLFEYFSETQRNKGNFPGRFSGRQFSNSRSEMNVSTLELGDSALYLCASSYGTSDQETQYFGPGTRLLVL.

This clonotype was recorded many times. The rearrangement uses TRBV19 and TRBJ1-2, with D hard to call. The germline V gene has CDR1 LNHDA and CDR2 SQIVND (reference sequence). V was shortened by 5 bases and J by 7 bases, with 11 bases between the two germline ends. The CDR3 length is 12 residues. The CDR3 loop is CASSENMGGYTF. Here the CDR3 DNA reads TGTGCCAGTAGTGAGAACATGGGTGGCTACACCTTC.

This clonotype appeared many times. Here the CDR3 DNA reads TGTGCCACCAGCAGTGGGGGCGCAGGTATGTACGGCTACACCTTC. Residues: CATSSGGAGMYGYTF. The chain couples TRBV15 to TRBJ1-2, with D possibly being TRBD1 (6 bases). V was clipped by 3 bases and J by 8 bases, with 19 bases between them. Per the germline V gene, CDR1 is LNHNV and CDR2 is YYDKDF (reference sequence). This CDR3 has 15 amino acids.

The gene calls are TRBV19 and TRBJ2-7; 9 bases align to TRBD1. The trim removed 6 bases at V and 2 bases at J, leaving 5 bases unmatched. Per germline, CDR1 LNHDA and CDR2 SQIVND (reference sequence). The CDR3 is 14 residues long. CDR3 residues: CASRIQGAPYEQYF. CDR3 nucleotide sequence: TGTGCCAGTAGGATACAGGGGGCCCCCTACGAGCAGTACTTC.

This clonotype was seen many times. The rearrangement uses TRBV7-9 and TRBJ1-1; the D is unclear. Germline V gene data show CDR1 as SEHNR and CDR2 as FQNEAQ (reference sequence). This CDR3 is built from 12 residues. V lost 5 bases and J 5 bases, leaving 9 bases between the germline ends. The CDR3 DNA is TGTGCCAGCAGCCGGACCCAGACTGAAGCTTTCTTT. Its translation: CASSRTQTEAFF. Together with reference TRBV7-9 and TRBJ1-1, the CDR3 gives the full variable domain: DTGVSQNPRHKITKRGQNVTFRCDPISEHNRLYWYRQTLGQGPEFLTYFQNEAQLEKSRLLSDRFSAERPKGSFSTLEIQRTEQGDSAMYLCASSRTQTEAFFGQGTRLTVV.

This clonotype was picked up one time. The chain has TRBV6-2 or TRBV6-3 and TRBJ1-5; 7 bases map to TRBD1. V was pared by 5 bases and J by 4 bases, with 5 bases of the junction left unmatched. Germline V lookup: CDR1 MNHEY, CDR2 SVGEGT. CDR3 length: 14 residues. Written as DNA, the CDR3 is TGTGCCAGCAGTGGGGACAGCGAGAATCAGCCCCAGCATTTT. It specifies CASSGDSENQPQHF.

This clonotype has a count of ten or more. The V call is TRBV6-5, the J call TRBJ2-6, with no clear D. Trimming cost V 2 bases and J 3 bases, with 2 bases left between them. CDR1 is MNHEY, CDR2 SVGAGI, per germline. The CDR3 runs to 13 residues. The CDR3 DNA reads TGTGCCAGCAGTTACGTTGGGGCCAACGTCCTGACTTTC. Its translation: CASSYVGANVLTF.

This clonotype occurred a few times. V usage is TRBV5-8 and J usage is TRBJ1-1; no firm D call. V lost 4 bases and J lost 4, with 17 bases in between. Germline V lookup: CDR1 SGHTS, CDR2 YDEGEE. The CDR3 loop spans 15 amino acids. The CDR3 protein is CASSPPRGDFTEAFF. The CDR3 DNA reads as TGTGCCAGCAGCCCCCCGCGTGGGGATTTCACTGAAGCTTTCTTT.

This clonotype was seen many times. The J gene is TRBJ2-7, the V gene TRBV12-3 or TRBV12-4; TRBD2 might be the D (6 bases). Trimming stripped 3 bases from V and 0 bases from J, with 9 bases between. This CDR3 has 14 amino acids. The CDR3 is CASSLWGDSYEQYF. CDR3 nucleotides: TGTGCCAGCAGTTTGTGGGGGGACTCCTACGAGCAGTACTTC.